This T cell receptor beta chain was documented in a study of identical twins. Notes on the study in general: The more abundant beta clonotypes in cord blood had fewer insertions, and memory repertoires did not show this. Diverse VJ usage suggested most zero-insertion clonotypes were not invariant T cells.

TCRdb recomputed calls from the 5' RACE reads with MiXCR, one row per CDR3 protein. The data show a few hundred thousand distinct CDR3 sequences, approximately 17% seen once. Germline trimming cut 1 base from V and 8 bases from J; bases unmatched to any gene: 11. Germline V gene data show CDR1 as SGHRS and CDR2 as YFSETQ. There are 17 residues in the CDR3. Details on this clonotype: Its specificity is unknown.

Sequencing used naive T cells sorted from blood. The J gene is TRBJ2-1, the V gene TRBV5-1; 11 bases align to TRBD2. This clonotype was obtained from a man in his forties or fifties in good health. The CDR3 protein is CASSLSASGRSRDEQFF. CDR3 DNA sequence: TGCGCCAGCAGCTTGTCAGCTAGCGGGAGGAGTAGGGATGAGCAGTTCTTC.